These 14 T cell receptor beta chains share one sample of origin, sequenced in a study of CD4+ T cells in melanoma. Clones were read by immunoSEQ multiplex PCR, and TCRdb kept only the in-frame ones, dropping some. This table has 45,000 or so clones, 80% to 90% appearing once. Sequenced material: peripheral blood. These receptor sequences come from a human donor with melanoma.

Only a few counts were recorded for this clone. The V call is TRBV5-1, the J call TRBJ2-1; 10 bases map to TRBD2. The V segment lost 1 base and the J segment 8 bases; nucleotides outside the gene matches: 6. Germline assignment: CDR1 SGHRS and CDR2 YFSETQ. This CDR3 has 15 amino acids. CDR3 nucleotides: TGCGCCAGCAGCTTGAAGCGGGGGGGCCTAGATGAGCAGTTCTTC. It codes for CASSLKRGGLDEQFF.

The chain couples TRBV7-2 to TRBJ2-5, with D perhaps TRBD1 or TRBD2 (6 bases each). V dropped 1 base and J dropped 5 bases, with 17 bases sitting between them. The germline V gene encodes CDR1 SGHTA and CDR2 FQGNSA. The CDR3 is 16 amino acids. As DNA, the CDR3 is TGTGCCAGCAGCTTAGATGTGGGGGGCTTCGGGGAGACCCAGTACTTC. Its protein is CASSLDVGGFGETQYF.

The chain recombines TRBV28 with TRBJ1-4; 8 bases match TRBD1. With V trimmed by 3 bases and J by 4 bases, 10 bases remained unmatched. The germline V gene encodes CDR1 MDHEN and CDR2 SYDVKM. This CDR3 is built from 17 residues. The CDR3 region is CASSFGQGAAFNEKLFF. CDR3 nucleotides: TGTGCCAGCAGTTTTGGCCAGGGGGCGGCTTTTAATGAAAAACTGTTTTTT. Filled out from reference TRBV28 and TRBJ1-4, the complete variable domain reads DVKVTQSSRYLVKRTGEKVFLECVQDMDHENMFWYRQDPGLGLRLIYFSYDVKMKEKGDIPEGYSVSREKKERFSLILESASTNQTSMYLCASSFGQGAAFNEKLFFGSGTQLSVL.

The chain carries TRBV10-3 and TRBJ1-5; D gene uncertain. The germline gives CDR1 ENHRY, CDR2 SYGVKD. The CDR3 is made up of 14 amino acids. Between the trimmed V and J ends, which lost 3 bases and 7 bases, there was a span of 13 bases. The CDR3 sequence is CAISDSTLGQPQHF. CDR3 DNA: TGTGCCATCAGTGATTCGACACTAGGGCAGCCCCAGCATTTT.

V and J are TRBV4-1 and TRBJ1-5; 7 nucleotides agree with TRBD1. From germline, CDR1 is MGHRA and CDR2 YSYEKL. This CDR3 contains 15 residues. V lost 3 bases, J lost 4 bases, and 6 bases stayed unmatched. The CDR3 sequence is CASSHAGTVNQPQHF. Here the CDR3 DNA reads TGCGCCAGCAGCCACGCCGGGACAGTTAATCAGCCCCAGCATTTT.

This clone was picked up a small number of times. The V gene is TRBV19, the J gene TRBJ1-6; no definite D call. Germline lookup yields CDR1 LNHDA and CDR2 SQIVND (reference sequence). Between the trimmed V and J ends, which lost 1 base and 3 bases, there was a span of 13 bases. The CDR3 is 17 residues long. CDR3: CASSIAPDGIYNSPLHF. The CDR3 coding sequence is TGTGCCAGTAGTATAGCCCCAGACGGAATCTATAATTCACCCCTCCACTTT.

The chain couples TRBV7-9 to TRBJ1-5, with D perhaps matching TRBD1 (6 bases). CDR1 and CDR2 (germline): SEHNR, FQNEAQ (reference sequence). CDR3 length: 13 amino acids. The V and J ends lost 5 bases and 4 bases respectively, with 9 bases between them. In DNA, the CDR3 is TGTGCCAGCAGCCCAGGGGTGAATCAGCCCCAGCATTTT. This translates into CASSPGVNQPQHF.

The chain combines TRBV4-3 with TRBJ1-1; D is possibly TRBD1 (6 bases). Per germline, CDR1 LGHNA and CDR2 YSLEER. Trimming cost V 1 base and J 11 bases, with 17 bases left between them. The CDR3 extends over 14 amino acids. The CDR3: CASSQGLQGWWAFF. The CDR3 nucleotides read TGCGCCAGCAGCCAAGGGTTACAGGGCTGGTGGGCTTTCTTT.

V gene TRBV4-3 combines with J gene TRBJ2-1; a weak D match, TRBD1 (6 bases). This CDR3 is built from 17 residues. V lost 0 bases and J lost 1, with 13 bases in between. Germline CDR1 LGHNA, CDR2 YSLEER. CDR3 sequence: CASSQDTGSGSYNEQFF. The CDR3 DNA is TGCGCCAGCAGCCAAGATACAGGGTCCGGATCCTACAATGAGCAGTTCTTC.

The J gene is TRBJ1-1, the V gene TRBV29-1; possible D gene TRBD1, 6 bases. Germline V gene lookup returns CDR1 SQVTM and CDR2 ANQGSEA. This CDR3 region has 13 residues. Trimming stripped 0 bases from V and 2 bases from J, with 7 bases between. DNA for the CDR3: TGCAGCGTTGAAGAAGGGGGAAACACTGAAGCTTTCTTT. It encodes CSVEEGGNTEAFF.

The chain recombines TRBV15 with TRBJ1-2; D gene ambiguous. Germline V gives CDR1 LNHNV, CDR2 YYDKDF (reference sequence). This CDR3 comprises 13 residues. V shed 0 bases and J shed 8 bases, with 10 bases lying between them. The CDR3 nucleotides are TGTGCCACCAGCAGAGATCGGACGACGGGCTACACCTTC. Translating it yields CATSRDRTTGYTF.

This clone was seen a single time. The V and J genes are TRBV6-1 and TRBJ1-1, with TRBD1 identical over 7 bases. The J segment lost 2 bases and the V segment lost 10 bases, leaving 7 bases of the junction unmatched. The CDR3 length is 13 residues. Per the germline V gene, CDR1 is MNHNS and CDR2 is SASEGT. The CDR3 loop reads CATRQGVNTEAFF. Written as DNA, the CDR3 is TGTGCCACCAGACAGGGCGTCAACACTGAAGCTTTCTTT.

CDR3 DNA sequence: TGCGCCAGCAGCTTTTCGGGTGAAGCTTTCTTT. It codes for CASSFSGEAFF. The chain joins TRBV5-1 to TRBJ1-1; no definite D call. The V gene lost 2 bases and the J gene lost 7 bases, with 6 bases spanning the gap. Per germline, CDR1 SGHRS and CDR2 YFSETQ. The CDR3 loop spans 11 amino acids.

This clone was recorded once. The chain recombines TRBV5-1 with TRBJ1-5; 9 nucleotides match TRBD1. V was clipped by 4 bases and J by 5 bases; unmatched bases: 4. The germline V gene encodes CDR1 SGHRS and CDR2 YFSETQ. The CDR3 extends over 14 amino acids. The CDR3 region is CASSLTGGDQPQHF. CDR3 DNA sequence: TGCGCCAGCAGCCTAACAGGGGGCGATCAGCCCCAGCATTTT.